Listed below are T cell receptor beta chains from one sample, sequenced in a study of post-analysis software for immune sequencing data. TCRdb redid the calling of the PCR reads with MiXCR, one entry per CDR3 protein. This sample carries 750,000 to 950,000 distinct CDR3 sequences, roughly half of them seen once, and the ten largest clones take under 6%. Sequencing used blood. The receptors stem from a girl aged 5 to 17 with multiple sclerosis. The CDR3 runs from the conserved cysteine through the conserved F or W. A D gene is named only where the DNA matches it firmly. The size field is filled for only some rows; it gives once, few, many or a size class.

TRBJ1-5 | few | TRBV12-3/TRBV12-4 | NA | TGTGCCAGCACCGTTAGGGACGTTTCTTATAGCAATCAGCCCCAGCATTTT | CASTVRDVSYSNQPQHF
TRBJ2-7 | few | TRBV5-5 | TRBD1 | TGTGCCAGCAGCTTGGCCGGACAGGCAAGAACCTACGAGCAGTACTTC | CASSLAGQARTYEQYF
TRBJ2-7 | few | TRBV6-6 | TRBD1 | TGTGCCAGCAGTTCCCCGGACAGGGGGATTACCTACGAGCAGTACTTC | CASSSPDRGITYEQYF
TRBJ2-1 | few | TRBV18 | TRBD2 | TGTGCTAGCAGCCCGGGGGGTCCTGAGCAGTTCTTC | CASSPGGPEQFF
TRBJ2-3 | NA | TRBV29-1 | TRBD2 | TGCAGCGTTTTAGGGCTAGCGGGAGATACGCAGTATTTT | CSVLGLAGDTQYF
TRBJ2-1 | NA | TRBV18 | NA | TGTGCCAGCTCACGGGGAACAGCATCCTACAATGAGCAGTTCTTC | CASSRGTASYNEQFF
TRBJ1-2 | NA | TRBV9 | NA | TGTGCCAGCAGTGAAGAACAGGGCCTTGACTATGGCTACACCTTC | CASSEEQGLDYGYTF
TRBJ1-1 | NA | TRBV28 | NA | TGTGCCAGCAGTCTGCTAGGGGCGCGGGGCACTGAAGCTTTCTTT | CASSLLGARGTEAFF
TRBJ1-4 | NA | TRBV11-2 | NA | TGTGCCAGCAGCTTAGTAGCAGGGGCCGCAACTAATGAAAAACTGTTTTTT | CASSLVAGAATNEKLFF
TRBJ2-7 | NA | TRBV18 | TRBD1 | TGTGCCAGCTCATCGCAACGACAGGGGTTTAACTACGAGCAGTACTTC | CASSSQRQGFNYEQYF
TRBJ2-7 | NA | TRBV20-1 | NA | TGCAGTGCTAGGCCAGGGTATGCCTACGAGCAGTACTTC | CSARPGYAYEQYF
TRBJ2-7 | NA | TRBV29-1 | NA | TGCAGCGTCGACAGGGAGGGCGAGCAGTACTTC | CSVDREGEQYF
TRBJ2-7 | NA | TRBV12-3/TRBV12-4 | TRBD1 | TGTGCCAGCAGTTTATTGGGACAGAGCTCCTACGAGCAGTACTTC | CASSLLGQSSYEQYF
TRBJ1-6 | NA | TRBV4-1 | NA | TGCGCCAGCAGCCAAGATCTCTCGAGCTCCTATAATTCACCCCTCCACTTT | CASSQDLSSSYNSPLHF
TRBJ2-3 | NA | TRBV7-9 | NA | TGTGCCAGCAGCTCCCGGGACTGGAAGACAGATACGCAGTATTTT | CASSSRDWKTDTQYF
TRBJ2-5 | few | TRBV7-6 | NA | TGTGCCAGCAGCTTAAGGTTGGCGGGGGCCAACCAAGAGACCCAGTACTTC | CASSLRLAGANQETQYF
TRBJ1-2 | NA | TRBV20-1 | NA | TGCAGTGGTCGGGACACCTCAAACTATGGCTACACCTTC | CSGRDTSNYGYTF
TRBJ1-1 | NA | TRBV9 | NA | TGTGCCAGCAGCGTAGGTAGCTCGGGGAACACTGAAGCTTTCTTT | CASSVGSSGNTEAFF
TRBJ2-7 | NA | TRBV5-1 | TRBD1 | TGCGCCAGCAGCGCTGGGACAGGGACGTATGGAGAGCAGTACTTC | CASSAGTGTYGEQYF
TRBJ2-6 | NA | TRBV11-2 | NA | TGTGCCAGCAGCTTAGCTGCCCCTTTAAACAACGTCCTGACTTTC | CASSLAAPLNNVLTF
TRBJ2-1 | NA | TRBV29-1 | NA | TGCAGCGTTAGGGTAGTAGGCAATGAGCAGTTCTTC | CSVRVVGNEQFF
TRBJ2-4 | NA | TRBV29-1 | NA | TGCAGCGTGTCTGGCAGACTAGCCAAAAACATTCAGTACTTC | CSVSGRLAKNIQYF
TRBJ2-5 | NA | TRBV5-1 | NA | TGCGCCAGCAGCACGACAGGTTCCGAGACCCAGTACTTC | CASSTTGSETQYF
TRBJ2-1 | NA | TRBV29-1 | TRBD2 | TGCAGCGTTGTGGGGAGACTAGCGGTAAACAATGAGCAGTTCTTC | CSVVGRLAVNNEQFF
TRBJ2-4 | few | TRBV20-1 | NA | TGCAGTGCTCACCACATGGGGGGACTAGCCAAAAACATTCAGTACTTC | CSAHHMGGLAKNIQYF
TRBJ2-1 | NA | TRBV5-1 | NA | TGCGCCAGCAGCCCGGGACTCCCGGTGAATGAGCAGTTCTTC | CASSPGLPVNEQFF
TRBJ2-7 | NA | TRBV12-5 | NA | TGTGCTAGTGGTGCCTTTCGGGGCGAGCAGTACTTC | CASGAFRGEQYF
TRBJ1-2 | NA | TRBV6-5 | NA | TGTGCCAGCACCGACCCGCCCCCAGGGATTAAAGGCTACACCTTC | CASTDPPPGIKGYTF
TRBJ1-3 | NA | TRBV5-5 | TRBD1 | TGTGCCAGCAGCTGGGACGCGGGACAGGGACGTCAGGGCTCTGGAAACACCATATATTTT | CASSWDAGQGRQGSGNTIYF
TRBJ1-2 | NA | TRBV5-5 | TRBD1 | TGTGCCAGCAGCTGGCCGGGGACAGGGGATGGCTACACCTTC | CASSWPGTGDGYTF
TRBJ2-5 | NA | TRBV10-3 | NA | TGTGCCATCAGTGAGAGGCGTCCACCTAGGGAGACCCAGTACTTC | CAISERRPPRETQYF
TRBJ1-5 | NA | TRBV3-1 | NA | TGTGCCAGCAGCCAAGGCATGGGGGGATTGGGCAATCAGCCCCAGCATTTT | CASSQGMGGLGNQPQHF
TRBJ2-5 | few | TRBV12-3/TRBV12-4 | TRBD2 | TGTGCCAGCACCCTCGGGGGGGGAGAGACCCAGTACTTC | CASTLGGGETQYF
TRBJ2-7 | few | TRBV20-1 | TRBD2 | TGCAGTGCTAGGGCCCTAGCGGGAGGGCCCAACGAGCAGTACTTC | CSARALAGGPNEQYF
TRBJ2-5 | many | TRBV5-1 | NA | TGTGCCAGCAGTAACCAAGAGACCCAGTACTTC | CASSNQETQYF
TRBJ1-6 | NA | TRBV14 | NA | TGTGCCAGCAGCCAACTCGGGTCACCCCTCCACTTT | CASSQLGSPLHF
TRBJ2-7 | NA | TRBV5-1 | NA | TGCGCCGGCAGCCTGGAGCCAATCGGCGAGCAGTACTTC | CAGSLEPIGEQYF
TRBJ2-2 | NA | TRBV9 | TRBD2 | TGTGCCAGCAGCCCCCTTCTAGCGGGCGGGGAGCTGTTTTTT | CASSPLLAGGELFF
TRBJ1-5 | NA | TRBV20-1 | TRBD1 | TGCAGTGCAAGACAGGGGGCAATGGGAAATCAGCCCCAGCATTTT | CSARQGAMGNQPQHF
TRBJ2-1 | few | TRBV5-1 | TRBD1 | TGCGCCAGCAGCTTGGGTATTTGGACAGGCCGGAACTCCTACAATGAGCAGTTCTTC | CASSLGIWTGRNSYNEQFF
TRBJ2-3 | NA | TRBV29-1 | NA | TGCAGCGTTGGAGGGGTTATCACAGATACGCAGTATTTT | CSVGGVITDTQYF
TRBJ1-2 | once | TRBV10-3 | NA | TGTGCCATCACCCTTGACAGGTCCTATGGCTACACCTTC | CAITLDRSYGYTF
TRBJ2-7 | NA | TRBV25-1 | TRBD1 | TGTGCCACCAGGACAGGGCACCCTTACGAGCAGTACTTC | CATRTGHPYEQYF
TRBJ1-2 | few | TRBV7-2 | NA | TGTGCCAGCAGCTTAGAAGTGGGGGGCTACACCTTC | CASSLEVGGYTF
TRBJ2-5 | NA | TRBV20-1 | TRBD2 | TGCAGTGCTACCCGACAGAGTTCGGGAGGGCAGTACTTC | CSATRQSSGGQYF
TRBJ2-7 | few | TRBV27 | TRBD2 | TGTGCCAGCCGGGCCCTTCCAGGCGGGAGCTCCTACGAGCAGTACTTC | CASRALPGGSSYEQYF
TRBJ1-2 | few | TRBV12-3/TRBV12-4 | NA | TGTGCCAGCAGCGTTAACAGAGATAATGGCTACACCTTC | CASSVNRDNGYTF